The next 16 T cell receptor beta chains were all read from a single sample in a study of T cell responses to AZD1222 COVID-19 vaccine. Assay used: immunoSEQ multiplex PCR; TCRdb lists only in-frame clones, some missing. The repertoire consists of fewer than 120,000 clones, with 81% occurring once and the leading ten covering 3.5% to 5.5%. Sequenced material: peripheral blood, taken on day 0 of AZD1222 vaccination. The receptors were sampled from an adult in good health.

This chain joins TRBV15 and TRBJ2-3; D not resolved. V was trimmed by 0 bases and J by 6 bases, leaving 7 bases between them. CDR3 size: 13 residues. Germline V gene data show CDR1 as LNHNV and CDR2 as YYDKDF (reference sequence). The CDR3 here is CATSRDVEDTQYF. For the CDR3, the DNA is TGTGCCACCAGCAGAGATGTGGAGGATACGCAGTATTTT.

The chain employs TRBV7-2 and TRBJ2-3, with TRBD2 identical over 9 bases. Trimming cost V 1 base and J 2 bases; bases outside gene matches: 10. The CDR3 contains 18 residues. Looked up from germline, CDR1 is SGHTA and CDR2 is FQGNSA. CDR3 region: CASSLGPAGGPFTDTQYF. The CDR3, as DNA: TGTGCCAGCAGCTTAGGCCCTGCGGGGGGGCCTTTCACAGATACGCAGTATTTT.

This chain uses TRBV6-5 with TRBJ1-1, with TRBD1 as a possible D gene (5 bases). The germline CDR1 and CDR2 sequences are MNHEY and SVGAGI. The ends were cut back, 6 bases at V and 4 bases at J, with 18 bases in the middle. The CDR3 has 15 residues. DNA of the CDR3: TGTGCCAGCAGCCCCCGGGAGGGGCGGATCACTGAAGCTTTCTTT. It encodes CASSPREGRITEAFF.

The chain recombines TRBV7-2 with TRBJ2-1, with 11 nucleotides matching TRBD2. The J segment lost 5 bases and the V segment lost 3 bases, leaving 3 bases of the junction unmatched. Germline lookup yields CDR1 SGHTA and CDR2 FQGNSA. The CDR3 extends over 15 amino acids. This CDR3 reads CASSLTSGTHNEQFF. The CDR3 region has the DNA TGTGCCAGCAGCTTGACTAGCGGGACCCACAATGAGCAGTTCTTC.

The rearrangement uses TRBV6-2 or TRBV6-3 and TRBJ1-1, with D uncertain. Germline V gene data show CDR1 as MNHEY and CDR2 as SVGEGT. The V end lost 5 bases, the J end lost 1 base, and 8 bases lay between the germline ends. CDR3 length: 13 residues. The CDR3 sequence is CASSRGENTEAFF. As DNA, the CDR3 is TGTGCCAGCAGTCGCGGGGAGAACACTGAAGCTTTCTTT.

The chain couples TRBV6-5 to TRBJ1-4; no reliable D call. The CDR3 loop spans 14 amino acids. Germline V gene data show CDR1 as MNHEY and CDR2 as SVGAGI. V was cut by 4 bases and J by 7 bases, with 13 bases left in between. DNA of the CDR3: TGTGCCAGCAGTTCATCCCCCCCGGGTGAAAAACTGTTTTTT. This codes for CASSSSPPGEKLFF.

The chain recombines TRBV19 with TRBJ2-2; D may be TRBD1 or TRBD2 (5 bases each). The germline V gene encodes CDR1 LNHDA and CDR2 SQIVND (reference sequence). The CDR3 is 13 amino acids. Trimming cost V 2 bases and J 13 bases, with 14 bases left between them. The CDR3 loop is CASSIPGAGWLFF. As DNA, the CDR3 is TGTGCCAGTAGTATACCCGGGGCCGGGTGGCTGTTTTTT.

The table lists this clone with a count of one. The chain links TRBV6-5 to TRBJ1-2; TRBD1 might be the D (6 bases). This CDR3 comprises 15 residues. Germline V gives CDR1 MNHEY, CDR2 SVGAGI. Deletions cut 2 bases from V and 4 bases from J, with 14 bases between. The CDR3 spells CASSYPGQRTYGYTF. The CDR3 DNA follows: TGTGCCAGCAGTTACCCCGGACAGCGTACCTATGGCTACACCTTC.

V gene TRBV11-3 combines with J gene TRBJ2-3; no clear D gene. V was pared by 1 base and J by 2 bases, with 7 bases between. Germline V gene sequence: CDR1 SGHNT, CDR2 YENEEA. The CDR3 length is 14 residues. This CDR3 is CASSLGSNTDTQYF. In nucleotides, the CDR3 is TGTGCCAGCAGCTTAGGTAGCAACACAGATACGCAGTATTTT.

This clone has just a few counts. The chain combines TRBV7-2 with TRBJ1-2; D gene ambiguous. The CDR3 loop spans 11 amino acids. Germline CDR1 SGHTA, CDR2 FQGNSA. V was trimmed by 4 bases and J by 8 bases, leaving 8 bases between them. CDR3 in DNA: TGTGCCAGCAGCTCTTTTGGGGGCTACACCTTC. Amino acid sequence: CASSSFGGYTF.

Here the CDR3 DNA reads TGCGCCAGCAGCTTCGGCGGAGTAGACGGCTACACCTTC. It encodes CASSFGGVDGYTF. The genes are TRBV5-1 and TRBJ1-2; D uncertain. The CDR3 loop spans 13 amino acids. Germline CDR1 SGHRS, CDR2 YFSETQ. V was trimmed by 2 bases and J by 8 bases, leaving 13 bases between them.

This clone is a singleton in its sample. Here the CDR3 DNA reads TGTGCCAGAAGCTTGGGTTTAGGGGCTGACGAGCAGTACTTC. It yields the protein CARSLGLGADEQYF. The genes are TRBV5-3 and TRBJ2-7; a weak D match, TRBD1 (5 bases). TRBV5-3 is an open reading frame whose function is uncertain. Trimming shortened V by 0 bases and J by 5 bases, and 12 bases separated the two germline ends. This CDR3 has 14 amino acids.

CDR3: CASRPELWAGEDYGYTF. CDR3 DNA sequence: TGTGCCAGCAGACCCGAGTTATGGGCAGGGGAGGACTATGGCTACACCTTC. This chain connects TRBV7-2 to TRBJ1-2; D is perhaps TRBD1 (6 bases). The CDR3 length is 17 residues. V dropped 6 bases and J dropped 3 bases, with 23 bases sitting between them. Germline V gene data show CDR1 as SGHTA and CDR2 as FQGNSA.

The chain couples TRBV6-5 to TRBJ2-3; D tentatively fits TRBD1 or TRBD2 (6 bases each). The CDR3 has 15 residues. The germline V and J ends were trimmed by 6 bases and 8 bases, with 21 bases remaining between them. CDR1 and CDR2 from the germline V gene are MNHEY and SVGAGI. CDR3 sequence reads: CASSRGLLGNGTQYF. The CDR3 nucleotides read TGTGCCAGCAGCAGGGGACTCCTGGGAAATGGTACGCAGTATTTT.

In DNA form, the CDR3 reads TGCGCCAGCAGCTGGGGTAGGAGCTACAATGAGCAGTTCTTC. It yields the protein CASSWGRSYNEQFF. This chain uses TRBV5-1 with TRBJ2-1, with D hard to call. The CDR3 sequence is 14 residues long. Trimming left V 3 bases short and J 3 bases short, with 10 bases between. The germline gives CDR1 SGHRS, CDR2 YFSETQ.

The J gene is TRBJ2-3, the V gene TRBV2; 11 bases align to TRBD2. The germline CDR1 and CDR2 sequences are SNHLY and FYNNEI. The CDR3 runs to 15 residues. The V gene end was trimmed by 5 bases and the J gene end by 2 bases; junction bases not matched to a gene: 3. CDR3 sequence (DNA): TGTGCCAGCAGTAAACTAGCGGGAGACACAGATACGCAGTATTTT. Its protein product is CASSKLAGDTDTQYF.